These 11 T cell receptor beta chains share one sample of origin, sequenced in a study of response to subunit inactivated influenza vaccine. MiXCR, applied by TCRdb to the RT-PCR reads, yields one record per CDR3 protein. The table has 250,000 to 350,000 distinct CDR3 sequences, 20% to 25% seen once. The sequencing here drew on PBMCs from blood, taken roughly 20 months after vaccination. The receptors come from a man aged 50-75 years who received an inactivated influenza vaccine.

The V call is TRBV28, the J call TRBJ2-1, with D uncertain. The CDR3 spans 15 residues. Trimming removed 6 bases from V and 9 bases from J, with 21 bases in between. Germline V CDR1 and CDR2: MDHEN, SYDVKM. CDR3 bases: TGTGCCAGCAGCCGGGCGAGGCTAGGTATGGGTGAGCAGTTCTTC. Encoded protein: CASSRARLGMGEQFF.

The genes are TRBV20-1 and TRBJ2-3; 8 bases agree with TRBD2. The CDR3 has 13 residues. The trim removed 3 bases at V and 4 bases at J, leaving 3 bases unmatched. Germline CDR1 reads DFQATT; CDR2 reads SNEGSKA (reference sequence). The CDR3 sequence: CSASGRAADTQYF. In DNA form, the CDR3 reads TGCAGTGCTAGCGGGAGGGCCGCAGATACGCAGTATTTT.

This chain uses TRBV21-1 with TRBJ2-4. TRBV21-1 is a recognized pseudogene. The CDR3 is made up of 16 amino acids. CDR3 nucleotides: TGTGCCAGCAGCAAAGGTTGTGGTGTCAAGTTCGACATTCAGTACTTC. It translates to CASSKGCGVKFDIQYF.

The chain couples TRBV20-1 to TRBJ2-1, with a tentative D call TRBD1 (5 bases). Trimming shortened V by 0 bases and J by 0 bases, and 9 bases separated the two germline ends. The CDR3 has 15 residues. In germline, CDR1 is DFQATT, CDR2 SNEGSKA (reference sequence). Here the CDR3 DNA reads TGCAGTGCTAGAGATGGCCAGGGCTCCTACAATGAGCAGTTCTTC. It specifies CSARDGQGSYNEQFF.

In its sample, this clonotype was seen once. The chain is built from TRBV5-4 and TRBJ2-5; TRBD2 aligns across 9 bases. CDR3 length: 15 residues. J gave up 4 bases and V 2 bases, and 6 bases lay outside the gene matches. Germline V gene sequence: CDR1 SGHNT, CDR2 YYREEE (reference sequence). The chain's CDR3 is CASSFIAGAAETQYF. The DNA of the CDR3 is TGTGCCAGCAGCTTCATAGCGGGAGCTGCAGAGACCCAGTACTTC.

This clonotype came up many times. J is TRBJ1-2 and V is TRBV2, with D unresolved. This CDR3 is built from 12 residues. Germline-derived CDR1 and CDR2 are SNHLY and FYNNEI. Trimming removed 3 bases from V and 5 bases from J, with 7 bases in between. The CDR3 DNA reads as TGTGCCAGCAGTGAGACATCTTATGGCTACACCTTC. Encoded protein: CASSETSYGYTF.

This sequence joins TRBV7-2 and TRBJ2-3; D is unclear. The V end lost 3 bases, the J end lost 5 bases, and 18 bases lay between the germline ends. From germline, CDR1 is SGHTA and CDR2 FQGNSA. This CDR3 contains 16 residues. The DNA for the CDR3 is TGTGCCAGCAGCTTCCTTAATAGTGTGAGTGGAGATACGCAGTATTTT. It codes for CASSFLNSVSGDTQYF.

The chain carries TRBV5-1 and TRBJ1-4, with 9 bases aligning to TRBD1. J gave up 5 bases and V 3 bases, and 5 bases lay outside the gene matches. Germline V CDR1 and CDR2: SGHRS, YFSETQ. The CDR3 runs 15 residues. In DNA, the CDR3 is TGCGCCAGCAGCTCCGGACAGGGGTGGAATGAAAAACTGTTTTTT. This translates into CASSSGQGWNEKLFF.

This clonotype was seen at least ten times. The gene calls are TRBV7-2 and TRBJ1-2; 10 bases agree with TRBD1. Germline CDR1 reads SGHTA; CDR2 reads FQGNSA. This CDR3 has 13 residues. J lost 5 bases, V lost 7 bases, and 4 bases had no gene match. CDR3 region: CASNGQGGYGYTF. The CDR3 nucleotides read TGTGCCAGCAACGGACAGGGGGGATATGGCTACACCTTC.

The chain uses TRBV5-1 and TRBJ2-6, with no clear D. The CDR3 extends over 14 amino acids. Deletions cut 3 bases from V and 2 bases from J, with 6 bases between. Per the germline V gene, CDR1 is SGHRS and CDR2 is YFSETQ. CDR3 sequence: CASSSATGANVLTF. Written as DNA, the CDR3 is TGCGCCAGCAGCTCTGCGACTGGGGCCAACGTCCTGACTTTC.

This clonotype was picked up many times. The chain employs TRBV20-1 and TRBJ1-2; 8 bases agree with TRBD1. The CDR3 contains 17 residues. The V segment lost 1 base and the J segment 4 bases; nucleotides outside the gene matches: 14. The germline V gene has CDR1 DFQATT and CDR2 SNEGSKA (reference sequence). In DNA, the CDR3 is TGCAGTGCTAGAGGGACAGGGCCCCTCATACGTGGCTATGGCTACACCTTC. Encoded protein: CSARGTGPLIRGYGYTF.